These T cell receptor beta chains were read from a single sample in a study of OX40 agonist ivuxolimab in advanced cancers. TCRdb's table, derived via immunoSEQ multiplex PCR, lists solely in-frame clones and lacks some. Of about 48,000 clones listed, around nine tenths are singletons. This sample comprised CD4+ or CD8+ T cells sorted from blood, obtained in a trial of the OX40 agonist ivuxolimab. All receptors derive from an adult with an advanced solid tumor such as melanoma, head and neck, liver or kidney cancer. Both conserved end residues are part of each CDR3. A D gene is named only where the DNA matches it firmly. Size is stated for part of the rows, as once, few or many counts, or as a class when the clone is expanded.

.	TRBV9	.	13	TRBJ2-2	CASSVSGSGELFF	TGTGCCAGCAGCGTATCGGGGTCCGGGGAGCTGTTTTTT
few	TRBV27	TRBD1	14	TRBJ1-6	CASSSTGFDSPLHF	TGTGCCAGCAGTTCGACAGGGTTTGATTCACCCCTCCACTTT
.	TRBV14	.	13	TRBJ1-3	CASEDGAGNTIYF	TGTGCCAGCGAAGACGGGGCTGGAAACACCATATATTTT
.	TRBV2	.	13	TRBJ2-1	CAGRASPYNEQFF	TGTGCCGGCCGGGCTTCCCCATACAATGAGCAGTTCTTC
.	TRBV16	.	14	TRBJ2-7	CASSQPGVLYEQYF	TGTGCCAGCAGCCAACCCGGGGTTCTCTACGAGCAGTACTTC
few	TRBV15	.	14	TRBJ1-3	CATSRATGWNTIYF	TGTGCCACCAGCAGAGCCACTGGGTGGAACACCATATATTTT
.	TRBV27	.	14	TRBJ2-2	CASSFMGISGELFF	TGTGCCAGCAGTTTCATGGGAATCTCCGGGGAGCTGTTTTTT
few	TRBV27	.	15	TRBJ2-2	CASSMVITGSGELFF	TGTGCCAGCAGTATGGTAATAACAGGTTCCGGGGAGCTGTTTTTT
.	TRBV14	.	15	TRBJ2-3	CASSPRDLGTDTQYF	TGTGCCAGCAGCCCCCGGGACCTAGGCACAGATACGCAGTATTTT
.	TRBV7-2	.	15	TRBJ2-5	CASSLEGPAEETQYF	TGTGCCAGCAGCTTAGAGGGGCCAGCCGAAGAGACCCAGTACTTC